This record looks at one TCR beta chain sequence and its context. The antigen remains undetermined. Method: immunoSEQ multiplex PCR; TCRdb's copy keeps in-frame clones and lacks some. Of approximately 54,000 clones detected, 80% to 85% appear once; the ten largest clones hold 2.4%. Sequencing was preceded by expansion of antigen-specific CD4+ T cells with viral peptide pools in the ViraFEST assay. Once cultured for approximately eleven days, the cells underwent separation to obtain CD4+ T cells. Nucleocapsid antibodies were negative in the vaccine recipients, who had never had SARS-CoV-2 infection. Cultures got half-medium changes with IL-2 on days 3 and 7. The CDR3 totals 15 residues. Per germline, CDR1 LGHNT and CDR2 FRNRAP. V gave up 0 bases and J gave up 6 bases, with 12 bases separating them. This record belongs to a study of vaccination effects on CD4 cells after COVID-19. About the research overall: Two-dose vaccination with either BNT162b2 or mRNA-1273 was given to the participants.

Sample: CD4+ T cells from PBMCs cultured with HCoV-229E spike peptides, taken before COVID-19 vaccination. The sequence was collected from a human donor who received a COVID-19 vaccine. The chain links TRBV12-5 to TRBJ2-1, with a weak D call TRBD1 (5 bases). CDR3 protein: CASGLVTQGTNEQFF. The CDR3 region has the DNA TGTGCTAGTGGTTTGGTAACGCAGGGTACCAATGAGCAGTTCTTC.